The rows below give T cell receptor beta chains drawn from one sample of a study of T cells in Graves' hyperthyroidism and ophthalmopathy. TCRdb recomputed calls from the multiplex PCR reads with MiXCR, one row per CDR3 protein. The repertoire holds 600,000 to 750,000 distinct CDR3 sequences, 17% seen once, with around a sixth in the top ten. The sequenced sample was blood. The receptor set was obtained from a man in his fifties or sixties with Graves' hyperthyroidism. Each CDR3 is given with its conserved first and last residue. The D gene is left open where the match is weak. Only some rows state a clone size, as once, few, many or a class for expanded clones.

D	V	J	size	DNA	CDR3
TRBD2	TRBV7-3	TRBJ2-5	few	TGTGCCAGCAGCCACGGCGCTAGCGGGAGTGGTGAGACCCAGTACTTC	CASSHGASGSGETQYF
NA	TRBV7-8	TRBJ2-7	NA	TGTGCCAGCAGCTTAAGTTGGGGCCAACACACCGAGCAGTACTTC	CASSLSWGQHTEQYF
NA	TRBV6-1	TRBJ1-1	many	TGTGCCAGCAGTGAAGCTCGTGGGGAAGCTTTCTTT	CASSEARGEAFF
NA	TRBV28	TRBJ2-1	few	TGTGCCAGCCCCCGGGAGTTGGGGAGGCCCTATTACAATGAGCAGTTCTTC	CASPRELGRPYYNEQFF
NA	TRBV5-1	TRBJ1-2	few	TGCGCCAGCAGCTTAGGGGCTACCTATGGCTACACCTTC	CASSLGATYGYTF
TRBD1	TRBV9	TRBJ1-4	many	TGTGCCAGCAGCGCTCTCGGGACAGCTACGGAAAAACTGTTTTTT	CASSALGTATEKLFF
NA	TRBV2	TRBJ1-2	many	TGTGCCAGCACCGAGAGGGGTCCCTATGGCTACACCTTC	CASTERGPYGYTF
NA	TRBV20-1	TRBJ1-1	few	TGCAGTGCTAGAGTGACGGGGGACACTGAAGCTTTCTTT	CSARVTGDTEAFF
NA	TRBV7-6	TRBJ2-5	many	TGTGCCAGCAGCTTAGCTTTCCAAGAGACCCAGTACTTC	CASSLAFQETQYF
NA	TRBV28	TRBJ2-2	few	TGTGCCAGCATTTTACGGGGGAGAGTAACCGGGGAGCTGTTTTTT	CASILRGRVTGELFF
NA	TRBV27	TRBJ1-5	NA	TGTGCCAGCAGTCCCTCGAGGGGGGATTGGAATCAGCCCCAGCATTTT	CASSPSRGDWNQPQHF
NA	TRBV2	TRBJ2-1	many	TGTGCCAGCAGTGAGTACAGGGACAATGAGCAGTTCTTC	CASSEYRDNEQFF
NA	TRBV11-2	TRBJ2-5	NA	TGTGCCAGCAGCTCCGGAATAGGGGCCCAAGAGACCCAGTACTTC	CASSSGIGAQETQYF
TRBD2	TRBV6-1	TRBJ2-7	many	TGTGCCAGCGAGGCTAGCGGGATCCACGAGCAGTACTTC	CASEASGIHEQYF
NA	TRBV29-1	TRBJ2-1	NA	TGCAGCGTTGAAAAAGGGTTCCATGAGCAGTTCTTC	CSVEKGFHEQFF
NA	TRBV18	TRBJ2-7	NA	TGTGCCAGCTCATCCTGGACGGATACCTACGAGCAGTACTTC	CASSSWTDTYEQYF
TRBD2	TRBV20-1	TRBJ2-5	NA	TGCAGTACGCTAGCGGAACAAGGGGCATACCAAGAGACCCAGTACTTC	CSTLAEQGAYQETQYF
NA	TRBV15	TRBJ2-2	few	TGTGCCACCAGCAGAGGACCTTCTAGCTCGGCCGGGGAGCTGTTTTTT	CATSRGPSSSAGELFF
NA	TRBV25-1	TRBJ1-1	few	TGTGCCAGCAGTGAAACCGGGAAACAGAGTCGGGCTTTCTTT	CASSETGKQSRAFF
TRBD2	TRBV11-2	TRBJ2-1	many	TGTGCCAGCAGCCCGCCGAGTAGCGGGAAACTCAATGAGCAGTTCTTC	CASSPPSSGKLNEQFF
NA	TRBV12-5	TRBJ2-3	many	TGTGCTAGTGGTTCAGGGACTTTCACAGATACGCAGTATTTT	CASGSGTFTDTQYF
NA	TRBV29-1	TRBJ2-3	few	TGCAGCGTTGAAGAAGGGGGAGGCACAGATACGCAGTATTTT	CSVEEGGGTDTQYF
NA	TRBV10-3	TRBJ1-1	NA	TGTGCCATCAGTGATGGGGGGGAAATAAACACTGAAGCTTTCTTT	CAISDGGEINTEAFF
NA	TRBV2	TRBJ2-5	many	TGTGCCAGCAGTGTAAGGGTCCAGGAGACCCAGTACTTC	CASSVRVQETQYF
TRBD1	TRBV6-1	TRBJ1-1	NA	TGTGCCAGCAGTGAGGGACAGAAGAACACTGAAGCTTTCTTT	CASSEGQKNTEAFF
TRBD1	TRBV6-1	TRBJ2-7	many	TGTGCCAGCAGTGAACCGGGACAGGCCTACGAGCAGTACTTC	CASSEPGQAYEQYF